This T cell receptor (beta chain) was recorded in a study of Graves' ophthalmopathy and Graves' hyperthyroidism. Study information: Hyperthyroidism counted as stable given no ophthalmopathy within 18 months of follow-up.

The study's findings and limits: Blood samples also showed most expanded thyroid clonotypes exceeding 0.001 frequency.

RNA transcripts were the template, and TCR beta CDR3 regions were amplified from them. An opening RT-PCR round employed HTBI primers and preceded a second-round multiplex PCR. From the multiplex PCR reads, TCRdb called clonotypes with MiXCR, one entry per CDR3 protein. This sample has around 1,200,000 distinct CDR3 sequences, with 35% to 40% found just once. Germline loops: CDR1 MNHNY, CDR2 SVGAGI (reference sequence). V trimming: 9 bases; J trimming: 1 base; junction bases outside the gene matches: 5. CDR3 length equals 14 residues. Lactation, pregnancy, uncontrolled infections and other autoimmune diseases were all grounds for excluding patients. Diagnosis relied on clinical symptoms, serum thyroxine, TRAb, thyroid ultrasound and orbital computed tomography. In this sample, this clonotype turned up many times. No antigen is known for it.

This chain links TRBV6-6 with TRBJ1-5; 8 bases match TRBD1. The clonotype originates from an adult man with Graves' hyperthyroidism. The sequencing sample was made of peripheral blood or thyroid tissue (not recorded which). The CDR3 loop is CASGQGTSNQPQHF. In nucleotides, the CDR3 is TGTGCCAGTGGACAGGGAACGAGCAATCAGCCCCAGCATTTT.